The 9 T cell receptor beta chains below all came from one sample that was sequenced in a study of brain T cells in children with intractable seizures. The time point is: blood from clinic visit 5 months post-surgery; TSC patient then seizure free. Assay: immunoSEQ multiplex PCR; the TCRdb copy retains only in-frame clones and omits some. Here the sample spans 340,000 or so clones, 93% being singletons. Here the sequenced sample was peripheral blood, taken about 5 months after surgery. The receptor source for this set is a boy in the first two years of life with tuberous sclerosis and intractable seizures.

The V and J genes are TRBV3-1 (or the pseudogene TRBV3-2) and TRBJ2-1; unclear D gene. This CDR3 has 11 residues. V was cut by 1 base and J by 10 bases, with 5 bases left in between. CDR1 is LGHDT and CDR2 is YNNKEL in the germline V gene (reference sequence). The CDR3 spells CASSQVGEQFF. The CDR3 nucleotides read TGTGCCAGCAGCCAAGTGGGGGAGCAGTTCTTC.

The V call is TRBV2, the J call TRBJ1-6; D is perhaps TRBD1 (6 bases). Germline assignment: CDR1 SNHLY and CDR2 FYNNEI. The CDR3 totals 11 residues. Trimming removed 6 bases at V and 18 bases at J, with 15 bases between. The CDR3 loop is CASSEDSSPHF. The CDR3 DNA sequence: TGTGCCAGCAGCGAGGACAGTTCTCCCCACTTT.

The gene calls are TRBV30 and TRBJ1-5; the D gene is possibly TRBD1 (6 bases). Germline values: CDR1 GTSNPN, CDR2 SVGIG (reference sequence). The CDR3 is 15 residues long. V was trimmed by 5 bases and J by 4 bases, leaving 18 bases between them. As DNA, the CDR3 is TGTGCCTGGGGGGAGGTGGGGACAAAAAATCAGCCCCAGCATTTT. The encoded protein is CAWGEVGTKNQPQHF.

This chain joins TRBV11-2 and TRBJ2-2; no reliable D call. The CDR3 has 17 amino acids. The V and J ends lost 1 base and 3 bases respectively, with 15 bases between them. From germline, CDR1 is SGHAT and CDR2 FQNNGV. This CDR3 is CASSLGGYEGHTGELFF. CDR3 DNA: TGTGCCAGCAGCTTAGGGGGTTATGAAGGGCACACCGGGGAGCTGTTTTTT.

The chain recombines TRBV25-1 with TRBJ2-7; 12 nucleotides line up with TRBD1. V lost 5 bases and J lost 4; bases outside the gene matches: 3. The CDR3 covers 14 residues. Germline V gene lookup returns CDR1 MGHDK and CDR2 SYGVNS. In DNA, the CDR3 is TGTGCCAGCAGTAGGGGACAGGGGGCGTACGAGCAGTACTTC. The encoded protein is CASSRGQGAYEQYF.

The V call is TRBV7-9, the J call TRBJ2-2; TRBD1 aligns across 7 bases. The junction had 9 bases not matched to a gene; V was cut back by 4 bases and J by 7 bases. This CDR3 spans 15 amino acids. Germline lookup yields CDR1 SEHNR and CDR2 FQNEAQ (reference sequence). DNA for the CDR3: TGTGCCAGCAGCTGGGATGACAGGGCGAACGGGGAGCTGTTTTTT. This sequence encodes CASSWDDRANGELFF.

This clone was seen just once. This sequence joins TRBV7-2 and TRBJ2-7; a possible D gene is TRBD2 (6 bases). The CDR3 is 14 residues long. CDR1 and CDR2 (germline): SGHTA, FQGNSA. V was clipped by 2 bases and J by 4 bases, with 12 bases between them. CDR3 nucleotide sequence: TGTGCCAGCAGCTTAACGTCGGGGACTTACGAGCAGTACTTC. The encoded protein is CASSLTSGTYEQYF.

J is TRBJ1-6 and V is TRBV20-1; D is unclear. The CDR3 has 16 amino acids. The germline CDR1 and CDR2 sequences are DFQATT and SNEGSKA (reference sequence). V lost 3 bases to trimming and J lost 7 bases, with 19 bases between them. The CDR3 region is CSASYIRWLENSPLHF. The CDR3 DNA sequence: TGCAGTGCTAGTTATATACGATGGCTTGAGAATTCACCCCTCCACTTT.

The rearrangement joins TRBV9 to TRBJ1-2, with 9 positions matching TRBD1. The V gene end was trimmed by 6 bases and the J gene end by 8 bases; junction bases not matched to a gene: 11. The CDR3 is made up of 14 amino acids. CDR1 is SGDLS and CDR2 is YYNGEE in the germline V gene. The CDR3, as DNA: TGTGCCAGCACTAGCGGACAGGGGCTTTGGGGCTACACCTTC. Translation: CASTSGQGLWGYTF. The full variable domain, with the rest looked up from reference TRBV9 and TRBJ1-2, is DSGVTQTPKHLITATGQRVTLRCSPRSGDLSVYWYQQSLDQGLQFLIQYYNGEERAKGNILERFSAQQFPDLHSELNLSSLELGDSALYFCASTSGQGLWGYTFGSGTRLTVV.